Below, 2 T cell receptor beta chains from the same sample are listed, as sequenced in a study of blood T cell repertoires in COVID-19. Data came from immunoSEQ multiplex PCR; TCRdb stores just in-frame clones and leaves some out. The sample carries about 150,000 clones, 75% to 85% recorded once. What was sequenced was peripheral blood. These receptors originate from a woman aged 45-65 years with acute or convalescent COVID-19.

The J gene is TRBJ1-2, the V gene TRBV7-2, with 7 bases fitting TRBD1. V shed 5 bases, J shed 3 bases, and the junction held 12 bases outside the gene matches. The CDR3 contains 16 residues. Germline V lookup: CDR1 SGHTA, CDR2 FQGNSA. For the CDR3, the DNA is TGTGCCAGCAGCCGTGCACCACGGGACAGTTACTATGGCTACACCTTC. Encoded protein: CASSRAPRDSYYGYTF. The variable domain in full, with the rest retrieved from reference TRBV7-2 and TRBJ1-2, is GAGVSQSPSNKVTEKGKDVELRCDPISGHTALYWYRQSLGQGLEFLIYFQGNSAPDKSGLPSDRFSAERTGGSVSTLTIQRTQQEDSAVYLCASSRAPRDSYYGYTFGSGTRLTVV.

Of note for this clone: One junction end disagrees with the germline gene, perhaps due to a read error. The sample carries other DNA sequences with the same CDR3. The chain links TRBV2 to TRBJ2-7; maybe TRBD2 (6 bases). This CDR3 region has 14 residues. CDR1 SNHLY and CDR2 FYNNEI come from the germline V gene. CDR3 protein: CASSGEAKGREQYF. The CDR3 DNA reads TGCGCCAGCAGTGGGGAGGCAAAAGGTCGCGAGCAGTACTTC.